Shown below are 29 T cell receptor beta chains from a single sample sequenced in a study of cytomegalovirus exposure and HLA in healthy donors. Primers for the PCR totalled 60 Vbeta and 13 Jbeta. The table came from immunoSEQ multiplex PCR; TCRdb's copy has only in-frame clones and leaves some out. The sample lists 150,000 to 200,000 clones; 75% to 85% were seen once. The sample was PBMCs. These receptors were collected from a woman aged 30 to 39 in good health and CMV-seropositive.

This clone was detected once. The chain joins TRBV28 to TRBJ1-4; maybe TRBD1 (6 bases). Germline V gene lookup returns CDR1 MDHEN and CDR2 SYDVKM. The V end was cut by 3 bases, the J end by 8 bases, with 19 bases between. The CDR3 consists of 16 residues. CDR3 protein: CASSLPNRASKEKLFF. CDR3 nucleotide sequence: TGTGCCAGCAGTTTGCCTAACAGGGCCTCGAAAGAAAAACTGTTTTTT.

Notes on this clone: Germline is not matched at one junction end, which may reflect a read error. This rearrangement joins TRBV27 to TRBJ2-4; TRBD2 might be the D (7 bases). Germline-derived CDR1 and CDR2 are MNHEY and SMNVEV (reference sequence). The CDR3 covers 16 residues. CDR3 loop: CASSFVAGRGKSIQYF. CDR3 in DNA: TGTGCCAGCAGTTTCGTCGCAGGGAGGGGGAAAAGCATTCAGTACTTC.

The chain uses TRBV6-4 and TRBJ2-1, with a weak D call TRBD2 (7 bases). V was trimmed by 4 bases and J by 4 bases, leaving 11 bases between them. Germline V gene data show CDR1 as MRHNA and CDR2 as SNTAGT. The CDR3 is 14 amino acids. CDR3 region: CASSVGGGYNEQFF. The CDR3 coding sequence is TGTGCCAGCAGTGTGGGAGGGGGGTACAATGAGCAGTTCTTC.

This chain uses TRBV19 with TRBJ1-2; D remains ambiguous. The CDR3 is 12 amino acids. The V end was cut by 7 bases, the J end by 1 base, with 7 bases between. The V gene's germline CDR1 is LNHDA and CDR2 SQIVND (reference sequence). The CDR3 reads CASKQYNYGYTF. The CDR3 DNA reads as TGTGCCAGTAAACAGTATAACTATGGCTACACCTTC.

The rearrangement links TRBV19 to TRBJ1-5; D gene unclear. CDR1 is LNHDA and CDR2 is SQIVND in the germline V gene (reference sequence). Trimming cost V 1 base and J 1 base, with 8 bases left between them. The CDR3 extends over 15 amino acids. CDR3 sequence reads: CASSIAIFSNQPQHF. The DNA of the CDR3 is TGTGCCAGTAGTATAGCCATTTTCAGCAATCAGCCCCAGCATTTT. Variable domain in full (rest from reference TRBV19 and TRBJ1-5): DGGITQSPKYLFRKEGQNVTLSCEQNLNHDAMYWYRQDPGQGLRLIYYSQIVNDFQKGDIAEGYSVSREKKESFPLTVTSAQKNPTAFYLCASSIAIFSNQPQHFGDGTRLSIL.

The chain couples TRBV7-9 to TRBJ1-1; D is perhaps TRBD1 (5 bases). CDR3 length: 14 amino acids. The V gene's germline CDR1 is SEHNR and CDR2 FQNEAQ (reference sequence). Trimming pared 8 bases from V and 1 base from J, leaving 14 bases between. The CDR3 DNA sequence: TGTGCCAGCTCCCAGGGCCTAAGGAACACTGAAGCTTTCTTT. Amino acids: CASSQGLRNTEAFF.

The V and J genes are TRBV28 and TRBJ2-1; 8 bases fit TRBD2. This CDR3 contains 13 residues. The germline CDR1 and CDR2 sequences are MDHEN and SYDVKM. The junction had 6 bases not matched to a gene; V was cut back by 2 bases and J by 12 bases. This chain's CDR3 is CASSLLAGGLQFF. The DNA of the CDR3 is TGTGCCAGCAGTTTACTGGCGGGAGGCCTGCAGTTCTTC.

This clone appeared a few times. The V and J genes are TRBV11-2 and TRBJ2-3, with TRBD2 matching over 8 bases. The CDR3 contains 16 residues. CDR1 is SGHAT and CDR2 is FQNNGV in the germline V gene. With V trimmed by 5 bases and J by 1 base, 8 bases remained unmatched. CDR3 coding DNA: TGTGCCAGCAGCCTGTCCGGGCGGGAGGGCACAGATACGCAGTATTTT. Its translation is CASSLSGREGTDTQYF.

This chain joins TRBV2 and TRBJ2-2; 9 bases align to TRBD2. The junction had 11 bases not matched to a gene; V was cut back by 5 bases and J by 7 bases. Germline V lookup: CDR1 SNHLY, CDR2 FYNNEI. The CDR3 is 16 amino acids. Here the CDR3 DNA reads TGTGCCAGCAGTCCCAGCGGGAGGACCCGGCACGGGGAGCTGTTTTTT. Residues: CASSPSGRTRHGELFF.

The CDR3 coding sequence is TGCGCCAGCAGCCAAGATAGGACAGGGTATGGGCAGCAGTACTTC. Protein: CASSQDRTGYGQQYF. The V gene is TRBV4-3, the J gene TRBJ2-7; 8 bases align to TRBD1. J gave up 8 bases and V 0 bases, and 9 bases lay outside the gene matches. The CDR3 sequence is 15 residues long. Per the germline V gene, CDR1 is LGHNA and CDR2 is YSLEER.

This rearrangement joins TRBV4-3 to TRBJ1-4, with 7 bases matching TRBD1. CDR3 size: 15 residues. The V segment lost 0 bases and the J segment 8 bases; nucleotides outside the gene matches: 6. CDR1 is LGHNA and CDR2 is YSLEER in the germline V gene. The CDR3 DNA sequence: TGCGCCAGCAGCCAAGAATGGCAGGGGGTCGAAAAACTGTTTTTT. Amino acid sequence: CASSQEWQGVEKLFF.

J is TRBJ2-7 and V is TRBV19; D not certain. The CDR3 runs to 12 residues. Germline V gene data show CDR1 as LNHDA and CDR2 as SQIVND (reference sequence). Trimming removed 8 bases from V and 3 bases from J, with 11 bases in between. The CDR3, as DNA: TGTGCCAGTCCCCTAGTACGCTACGAGCAGTACTTC. Protein product: CASPLVRYEQYF.

The chain combines TRBV2 with TRBJ1-4; D gene unclear. V lost 6 bases and J 4 bases, leaving 9 bases between the germline ends. Germline CDR1 is SNHLY and CDR2 is FYNNEI. CDR3 length: 13 residues. The CDR3 bases are TGTGCCAGCAGAAAGGACTATAATGAAAAACTGTTTTTT. It translates to CASRKDYNEKLFF.

This chain uses TRBV7-9 with TRBJ2-7; TRBD1 might be the D (6 bases). The CDR3 has 13 residues. Deletions cut 6 bases from V and 5 bases from J, with 14 bases between. Germline CDR1 reads SEHNR; CDR2 reads FQNEAQ (reference sequence). CDR3 in amino acids: CASSFSGTNEQYF. The DNA of the CDR3 is TGTGCCAGCAGTTTCTCCGGGACAAACGAGCAGTACTTC.

The table lists this clone with a few counts. V usage is TRBV30 and J usage is TRBJ2-5, with D perhaps TRBD2 (6 bases). The CDR3 has 15 residues. Germline CDR1 GTSNPN, CDR2 SVGIG (reference sequence). V was cut by 3 bases and J by 5 bases, with 19 bases left in between. Here the CDR3 DNA reads TGTGCCTGGAGAATGTATAGCGGAGAGGGGGAGACCCAGTACTTC. Its translation: CAWRMYSGEGETQYF.

The chain links TRBV15 to TRBJ1-5; 7 bases map to TRBD1. The CDR3 is made up of 15 amino acids. J lost 4 bases, V lost 3 bases, and 6 bases had no gene match. Looked up from germline, CDR1 is LNHNV and CDR2 is YYDKDF (reference sequence). The CDR3 region has the DNA TGTGCCACCAGCAGCACCGGGACAGAAAATCAGCCCCAGCATTTT. Its protein is CATSSTGTENQPQHF.

This clone was seen more than once but under ten times. The CDR3 sequence is CASSLPRGDNYGYTF. As DNA, the CDR3 is TGTGCCAGCAGCTTGCCCCGGGGGGATAACTATGGCTACACCTTC. The V gene is TRBV5-4, the J gene TRBJ1-2; possible D gene TRBD1, 5 bases. The V gene's germline CDR1 is SGHNT and CDR2 YYREEE (reference sequence). The V end was cut by 1 base, the J end by 1 base, with 11 bases between. This CDR3 is 15 amino acids long.

The V call is TRBV5-1, the J call TRBJ1-2, with D maybe TRBD1 (5 bases). Germline V gene sequence: CDR1 SGHRS, CDR2 YFSETQ. CDR3 size: 12 residues. With 5 bases removed from V and 8 bases from J, the gap between germline ends came to 13 bases. The CDR3 DNA is TGCGCCAGCAGTCTCCAGGGACTCGGCTACACCTTC. Protein sequence: CASSLQGLGYTF.

The rearrangement joins TRBV7-2 to TRBJ2-5; a weak D match, TRBD1 (5 bases). CDR3 size: 14 residues. Germline CDR1 reads SGHTA; CDR2 reads FQGNSA. V was clipped by 1 base and J by 5 bases, with 11 bases between them. CDR3 in DNA: TGTGCCAGCAGCTTAGGGTCAGGGATGGAGACCCAGTACTTC. Translating it yields CASSLGSGMETQYF.

V usage is TRBV5-8 and J usage is TRBJ2-4; tentative D call: TRBD1 (5 bases). The CDR3 covers 17 residues. The V end lost 2 bases, the J end lost 0 bases, and 15 bases lay between the germline ends. In germline, CDR1 is SGHTS, CDR2 YDEGEE. The CDR3 sequence: CASSLNRTPLAKNIQYF. CDR3 DNA: TGTGCCAGCAGCTTAAACCGGACACCTCTAGCCAAAAACATTCAGTACTTC.

This chain uses TRBV27 with TRBJ1-2; a possible D gene is TRBD1 (5 bases). The CDR3 covers 12 residues. V lost 6 bases, J lost 5 bases, and 10 bases lay in between. Germline CDR1 MNHEY, CDR2 SMNVEV (reference sequence). The CDR3 loop is CASRAQGYGYTF. In nucleotides, the CDR3 is TGTGCCAGCAGAGCTCAGGGATATGGCTACACCTTC.

The genes are TRBV6-5 and TRBJ1-2; D is unresolved. CDR3 size: 14 residues. V dropped 0 bases and J dropped 5 bases, with 10 bases sitting between them. Germline lookup yields CDR1 MNHEY and CDR2 SVGAGI. For the CDR3, the DNA is TGTGCCAGCAGTTACTCGAGCACGGGGTATGGCTACACCTTC. This gives the protein CASSYSSTGYGYTF.

The chain carries TRBV28 and TRBJ1-5, with 9 bases that match TRBD1. CDR1 and CDR2 (germline): MDHEN, SYDVKM. The CDR3 runs to 16 residues. The V segment lost 3 bases and the J segment 6 bases; nucleotides outside the gene matches: 9. In DNA form, the CDR3 reads TGTGCCAGCAGTTTGACCGGGACAGGGTTCACTCAGCCCCAGCATTTT. It translates to CASSLTGTGFTQPQHF.

The chain uses TRBV9 and TRBJ2-3; D uncertain. CDR1 is SGDLS, CDR2 YYNGEE, per germline. The V gene lost 3 bases and the J gene lost 3 bases, with 17 bases spanning the gap. This CDR3 contains 16 residues. The CDR3 DNA reads as TGTGCCAGCAGCGACTACCGTTTGGGTATTACAGATACGCAGTATTTT. This sequence encodes CASSDYRLGITDTQYF.

This rearrangement joins TRBV6-5 to TRBJ1-2; the D gene is possibly TRBD1 (5 bases). The CDR3 spans 13 residues. V lost 5 bases and J 4 bases, leaving 11 bases between the germline ends. The germline V gene encodes CDR1 MNHEY and CDR2 SVGAGI. CDR3 nucleotide sequence: TGTGCCAGCAGTGACAGCCCCTCCTATGGCTACACCTTC. Translated, it gives CASSDSPSYGYTF.

The chain employs TRBV19 and TRBJ2-5, with D tentatively TRBD1 (6 bases). Germline CDR1 reads LNHDA; CDR2 reads SQIVND (reference sequence). V was cut by 1 base and J by 0 bases, with 6 bases left in between. This CDR3 contains 14 residues. The CDR3 bases are TGTGCCAGTAGTATAGGGACAGACCAAGAGACCCAGTACTTC. It codes for CASSIGTDQETQYF.

V and J are TRBV5-6 and TRBJ2-1; D unclear. The CDR3 totals 15 residues. Germline lookup yields CDR1 SGHDT and CDR2 YYEEEE. Trimming removed 2 bases from V and 0 bases from J, with 9 bases in between. CDR3 region: CASSFAPSSYNEQFF. In nucleotides, the CDR3 is TGTGCCAGCAGCTTCGCACCGAGCTCCTACAATGAGCAGTTCTTC.

The V and J genes are TRBV5-8 and TRBJ2-7; the D is unclear. Trimming cost V 3 bases and J 3 bases, with 13 bases left between them. The CDR3 is 14 amino acids. The germline V gene encodes CDR1 SGHTS and CDR2 YDEGEE. The CDR3 spells CASSYPGFDYEQYF. CDR3 in DNA: TGTGCCAGCAGCTACCCCGGGTTCGACTACGAGCAGTACTTC.

This clone was observed a handful of times. CDR3 protein: CASSRGWETEAFF. The CDR3 DNA follows: TGTGCCAGTAGTCGGGGTTGGGAAACTGAAGCTTTCTTT. The chain has TRBV19 and TRBJ1-1; the D is unclear. Germline assignment: CDR1 LNHDA and CDR2 SQIVND (reference sequence). This CDR3 is built from 13 residues. The V end was cut by 5 bases, the J end by 5 bases, with 12 bases between.